This T cell receptor (beta chain) was found in a study of PD-L1 blockade in urothelial cancer. The CDR3 extends over 16 amino acids. After removal of 1 base from V and 0 bases from J, the junction contained 2 bases not matched to a gene. Germline lookup yields CDR1 SGHTA and CDR2 FQGNSA. The repertoire was sequenced with immunoSEQ multiplex PCR; TCRdb's copy has only in-frame clones and lacks some. The sample has 90,000 to 120,000 clones, 90% to 95% seen once. The sequencing here drew on PBMCs, taken around atezolizumab (anti-PD-L1) treatment. This clonotype was sampled from a woman older than 75 with urothelial cancer. The rearrangement links TRBV7-2 to TRBJ1-4; 7 bases are a match to TRBD1. CDR3 bases: TGTGCCAGCAGCTTAGGACAGGGAGCAACTAATGAAAAACTGTTTTTT. As protein: CASSLGQGATNEKLFF.